The rows below give T cell receptor beta chains drawn from one sample of a study of blood T cell repertoires in COVID-19. Sequenced by immunoSEQ multiplex PCR; TCRdb stores in-frame clones only, minus some. The sample yields just over 50,000 clones, about 82% seen once. Sequencing was done on a sample of peripheral blood. These receptors came from a man older than 75 with active COVID-19. The CDR3 runs from the conserved cysteine through the conserved F or W. The order of the fields is CDR3 length, D gene, J gene, V gene, clone size, CDR3 protein, CDR3 DNA. D genes are given only for firm matches. The size field is filled for only some rows; it gives once, few, many or a size class.

18,NA,TRBJ1-2,TRBV10-3,few,CAIRGAGQYEYPNYGYTF,TGTGCCATCCGCGGGGCGGGGCAGTACGAATACCCTAACTATGGCTACACCTTC
15,TRBD2,TRBJ2-5,TRBV5-1,NA,CASSLTGGPRETQYF,TGCGCCAGCAGCTTGACGGGAGGGCCGCGGGAGACCCAGTACTTC
13,NA,TRBJ2-1,TRBV5-4,once,CASSLVMGAEQFF,TGTGCCAGCAGCTTGGTCATGGGGGCCGAGCAGTTCTTC
16,NA,TRBJ2-5,TRBV19,NA,CASSGGFRLAQETQYF,TGTGCCAGTAGTGGGGGGTTTCGTTTGGCACAAGAGACCCAGTACTTC
18,NA,TRBJ2-7,TRBV21-1,once,CASSKALSGEAGSYEQYF,TGTGCCAGCAGCAAAGCGCTTTCGGGGGAGGCGGGCTCCTACGAGCAGTACTTC
13,NA,TRBJ2-2,TRBV5-6,NA,CASSLVGAGELFF,TGTGCCAGCAGCTTGGTAGGGGCCGGGGAGCTGTTTTTT
13,NA,TRBJ1-1,TRBV11-1,NA,CASSLWGEPEAFF,TGTGCCAGCAGCTTATGGGGGGAACCTGAAGCTTTCTTT
12,NA,TRBJ1-3,TRBV7-2,few,CASSFLGNTIYF,TGTGCCAGCAGCTTCTTAGGAAACACCATATATTTT
12,NA,TRBJ2-7,TRBV5-4,NA,CASSLQGYEQYF,TGTGCCAGCAGCTTACAGGGATACGAGCAGTACTTC
18,TRBD2,TRBJ2-5,TRBV7-3,NA,CASSSGLAGTRYQETQYF,TGTGCCAGCAGCTCGGGACTAGCGGGGACAAGGTACCAAGAGACCCAGTACTTC
15,TRBD1,TRBJ2-4,TRBV3-1/TRBV3-2,NA,CASSRTGVSKNIQYF,TGTGCCAGCAGCCGTACAGGGGTGTCCAAAAACATTCAGTACTTC
15,NA,TRBJ1-1,TRBV5-6,NA,CASSLVTGTNTEAFF,TGTGCCAGCAGCTTGGTTACAGGGACGAACACTGAAGCTTTCTTT
14,NA,TRBJ2-5,TRBV18,NA,CASSPTRSGETQYF,TGTGCCAGCTCACCCACCCGGAGTGGGGAGACCCAGTACTTC
15,NA,TRBJ1-5,TRBV5-8,NA,CASSWGGGSNQPQHF,TGTGCCAGCAGCTGGGGGGGAGGTAGCAATCAGCCCCAGCATTTT
15,NA,TRBJ1-3,TRBV20-1,NA,CSASRQFRSGNTIYF,TGCAGTGCTAGTCGACAGTTTCGCTCTGGAAACACCATATATTTT
15,TRBD1,TRBJ2-2,TRBV4-1,NA,CASSLTGTTAGELFF,TGCGCCAGCAGTCTGACAGGGACAACTGCCGGGGAGCTGTTTTTT
12,NA,TRBJ1-1,TRBV19,NA,CASKGLGAEAFF,TGTGCCAGTAAGGGACTAGGGGCTGAAGCTTTCTTT
15,NA,TRBJ2-2,TRBV21-1,NA,CARAGTGGNTGELFF,TGTGCCAGAGCCGGGACAGGGGGGAACACCGGGGAGCTGTTTTTT
16,TRBD2,TRBJ2-5,TRBV2,NA,CASSESPDGTSGTQYF,TGTGCCAGCAGCGAATCCCCTGATGGGACTAGTGGGACCCAGTACTTC
15,TRBD1,TRBJ2-2,TRBV2,NA,CASEWDRVNTGELFF,TGTGCCAGCGAGTGGGACAGGGTGAACACCGGGGAGCTGTTTTTT
13,NA,TRBJ1-1,TRBV25-1,NA,CASSDGRWTEAFF,TGTGCCAGCAGTGATGGGAGATGGACTGAAGCTTTCTTT
13,TRBD2,TRBJ2-1,TRBV7-2,few,CASSIRLANEQFF,TGTGCCAGCAGCATTCGACTAGCCAATGAGCAGTTCTTC
16,NA,TRBJ2-5,TRBV15,NA,CATSRRLTGNSETQYF,TGTGCCACCAGCAGACGACTCACAGGGAATTCGGAGACCCAGTACTTC
15,TRBD1,TRBJ1-4,TRBV7-2,many,CASSGRDRPNEKLFF,TGTGCCAGCAGCGGCCGGGACAGACCTAATGAAAAACTGTTTTTT
15,TRBD1,TRBJ2-5,TRBV24-1,NA,CATSEAGQGKETQYF,TGTGCCACCAGTGAGGCAGGACAGGGCAAAGAGACCCAGTACTTC
16,NA,TRBJ1-3,TRBV7-9,medium-sized,CASSRGGSGAGNTIYF,TGTGCCAGCAGCCGAGGGGGTTCCGGAGCAGGAAACACCATATATTTT
15,TRBD1,TRBJ1-4,TRBV4-1,NA,CASSQVGQVNEKLFF,TGCGCCAGCAGCCAAGTCGGACAGGTCAATGAAAAACTGTTTTTT
12,NA,TRBJ2-7,TRBV12-3/TRBV12-4,NA,CASRRDNHEQYF,TGTGCCAGCAGAAGGGACAACCACGAGCAGTACTTC